A single T cell receptor beta chain is shown here with its context. Antigen unknown. The ends lost 4 bases at V and 8 bases at J; junction bases unmatched: 5. The CDR3 runs to 14 residues. CDR1 LNHDA and CDR2 SQIVND come from the germline V gene (reference sequence). A multiplex PCR was run with 60 Vbeta primers and 13 Jbeta primers. Method: immunoSEQ multiplex PCR; TCRdb's copy keeps in-frame clones and lacks some. Here the sample spans about 170,000 clones, around 73% being singletons. The data derive from a study of cytomegalovirus exposure and HLA in healthy donors. Background on the study: Ancestry clustering placed around 80% of under 450 genotyped donors in the Caucasian-associated cluster.

Study conclusions and caveats: Clonal expansion, a later analysis showed, was greater in HLA-associated TCR beta chains than in equally common others. In an earlier analysis, productive rearrangement rates for most beta V segments clustered near 87% or 30%.

The sequence was obtained from a woman aged 18 to 35 in good health and CMV-seropositive. V is TRBV19 and J is TRBJ1-4; TRBD1 matches 9 bases. Sequenced input: PBMCs. The CDR3 reads CASSTPTGGEKLFF. The CDR3 nucleotides read TGTGCCAGTAGTACCCCGACAGGGGGAGAAAAACTGTTTTTT.